What follows are 12 T cell receptor beta chains derived from one specimen sequenced in a study of T cell changes during pregnancy in multiple sclerosis. Produced via immunoSEQ multiplex PCR; TCRdb's table is partial and in-frame only. The sample lists just under 35,000 clones, under 95% seen once, with almost 4.5% in the top ten. This specimen was peripheral blood, taken in the second trimester of pregnancy. The receptors originated from a female donor in good health, enrolled as a control in a pregnancy study.

The J gene is TRBJ2-5, the V gene TRBV7-9; 13 bases align to TRBD2. With V trimmed by 5 bases and J by 5 bases, 11 bases remained unmatched. This CDR3 region has 17 residues. The germline gives CDR1 SEHNR, CDR2 FQNEAQ (reference sequence). The CDR3 region has the DNA TGTGCCAGCAGCCCCGGACTAGCGGGGGATATTAGGGAGACCCAGTACTTC. Its protein product is CASSPGLAGDIRETQYF.

The V and J genes are TRBV9 and TRBJ2-2; D ambiguous. The ends were cut back, 4 bases at V and 6 bases at J, with 7 bases in the middle. The CDR3 length is 12 residues. Germline CDR1 is SGDLS and CDR2 is YYNGEE. CDR3 DNA: TGTGCCAGCAGCCCCTTAGCCGGGGAGCTGTTTTTT. It codes for CASSPLAGELFF.

V gene TRBV4-3 combines with J gene TRBJ1-6, with D perhaps matching TRBD1 (6 bases). Germline CDR1 is LGHNA and CDR2 is YSLEER. This CDR3 spans 15 amino acids. The ends were cut back, 4 bases at V and 8 bases at J, with 15 bases in the middle. CDR3 in amino acids: CASSPSSGVDSPLHF. DNA for the CDR3: TGCGCCAGCAGCCCCTCCTCAGGGGTGGATTCACCCCTCCACTTT.

The CDR3 coding sequence is TGTGCCAGCAGCGTAGCCCTAACAGGGGACGGTTCACCCCTCCACTTT. It yields the protein CASSVALTGDGSPLHF. The V gene is TRBV9, the J gene TRBJ1-6; 7 bases are a match to TRBD1. The CDR3 is 16 residues long. The junction had 9 bases not matched to a gene; V was cut back by 0 bases and J by 9 bases. Germline V lookup: CDR1 SGDLS, CDR2 YYNGEE.

This CDR3 reads CASSPGFPYNEQFF. The CDR3 coding sequence is TGTGCCAGCAGCCCGGGATTCCCTTACAATGAGCAGTTCTTC. The chain carries TRBV11-2 and TRBJ2-1; possible D gene TRBD2, 5 bases. Germline CDR1 and CDR2: SGHAT and FQNNGV. The CDR3 is 14 amino acids. V was shortened by 5 bases and J by 4 bases, with 12 bases between the two germline ends.

This CDR3 reads CASSAGALAGSYEQYF. The CDR3 nucleotides read TGCGCCAGCAGCGCGGGGGCACTAGCGGGGAGCTACGAGCAGTACTTC. The chain uses TRBV5-1 and TRBJ2-7; TRBD2 matches at 10 bases. Germline values: CDR1 SGHRS, CDR2 YFSETQ. The CDR3 sequence is 16 residues long. Losses at the gene ends were 4 bases for V and 3 bases for J; bases not matched to a gene: 10.

The chain recombines TRBV28 with TRBJ2-1; weak D call: TRBD2 (5 bases). Trimming removed 11 bases at V and 2 bases at J, with 28 bases between. Germline CDR1 and CDR2: MDHEN and SYDVKM. The CDR3 sequence is 18 residues long. In DNA form, the CDR3 reads TGTGCCGCGTGTATCGGGCCGACCCTGGCTAGCCCCTACAATGAGCAGTTCTTC. This gives the protein CAACIGPTLASPYNEQFF.

This clone was seen just once. V gene TRBV20-1 combines with J gene TRBJ2-7, with D possibly being TRBD1 (6 bases). Looked up from germline, CDR1 is DFQATT and CDR2 is SNEGSKA (reference sequence). This CDR3 is built from 11 residues. Trimming pared 5 bases from V and 7 bases from J, leaving 12 bases between. CDR3 sequence: CSAETGWEQYF. CDR3 in DNA: TGCAGTGCTGAAACAGGGTGGGAGCAGTACTTC.

The chain recombines TRBV7-2 with TRBJ2-3, with 7 bases that match TRBD2. CDR1 is SGHTA, CDR2 FQGNSA, per germline. The V segment lost 2 bases and the J segment 2 bases; nucleotides outside the gene matches: 10. The CDR3 contains 17 residues. CDR3 nucleotide sequence: TGTGCCAGCAGCTTAATATGGCGGGGGTCCTACACAGATACGCAGTATTTT. Amino acid sequence: CASSLIWRGSYTDTQYF.

This chain joins TRBV5-1 and TRBJ2-3; possibly TRBD1 for D (5 bases). V was trimmed by 4 bases and J by 2 bases, leaving 14 bases between them. The CDR3 has 15 amino acids. From germline, CDR1 is SGHRS and CDR2 YFSETQ. Here the CDR3 DNA reads TGCGCCAGCAGCCCCCGAAGACAGATCACAGATACGCAGTATTTT. This encodes CASSPRRQITDTQYF.

The gene calls are TRBV28 and TRBJ2-7; weak D call: TRBD2 (6 bases). The CDR3 loop spans 18 amino acids. CDR1 and CDR2 (germline): MDHEN, SYDVKM. V gave up 4 bases and J gave up 0 bases, with 22 bases separating them. This CDR3 reads CASSYALSLAPSSYEQYF. In nucleotides, the CDR3 is TGTGCCAGCAGTTACGCCCTCTCGCTAGCGCCGAGCTCCTACGAGCAGTACTTC.

The rearrangement joins TRBV5-6 to TRBJ1-2; 10 nucleotides align to TRBD1. Trimming cost V 3 bases and J 0 bases; bases outside gene matches: 2. The germline CDR1 and CDR2 sequences are SGHDT and YYEEEE. The CDR3 spans 15 residues. The CDR3 here is CASSSGTGANYGYTF. CDR3 bases: TGTGCCAGCAGCTCGGGGACAGGGGCTAACTATGGCTACACCTTC.